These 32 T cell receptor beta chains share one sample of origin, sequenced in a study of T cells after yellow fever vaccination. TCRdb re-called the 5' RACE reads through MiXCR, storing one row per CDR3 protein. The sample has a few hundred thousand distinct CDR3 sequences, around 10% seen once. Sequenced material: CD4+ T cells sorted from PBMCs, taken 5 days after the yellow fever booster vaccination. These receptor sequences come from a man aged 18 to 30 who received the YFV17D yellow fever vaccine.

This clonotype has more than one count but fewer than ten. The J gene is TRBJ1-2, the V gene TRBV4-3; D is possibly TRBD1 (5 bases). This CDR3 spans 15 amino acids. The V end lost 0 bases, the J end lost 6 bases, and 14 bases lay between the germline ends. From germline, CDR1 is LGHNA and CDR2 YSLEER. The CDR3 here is CASSQDGADWDGYTF. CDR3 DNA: TGCGCCAGCAGCCAAGACGGGGCCGATTGGGATGGCTACACCTTC.

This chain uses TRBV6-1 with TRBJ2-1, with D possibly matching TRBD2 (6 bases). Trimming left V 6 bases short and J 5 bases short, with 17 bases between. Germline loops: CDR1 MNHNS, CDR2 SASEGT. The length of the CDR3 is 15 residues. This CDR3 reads CASRSVGTLNNEQFF. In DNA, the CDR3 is TGTGCCAGCAGGAGCGTAGGGACTCTTAACAATGAGCAGTTCTTC.

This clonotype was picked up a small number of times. The CDR3 spells CSASGDRRVYGYTF. The DNA of the CDR3 is TGCAGTGCTAGCGGGGACAGGAGGGTGTATGGCTACACCTTC. The gene calls are TRBV20-1 and TRBJ1-2; TRBD1 matches at 8 bases. The length of the CDR3 is 14 residues. V lost 3 bases to trimming and J lost 5 bases; unmatched junction nucleotides: 8. Germline V CDR1 and CDR2: DFQATT, SNEGSKA (reference sequence).

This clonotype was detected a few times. The CDR3 loop reads CASSAFSGGDIQYF. CDR3 DNA sequence: TGTGCCAGCAGCGCCTTTAGCGGGGGAGACATTCAGTACTTC. The rearrangement uses TRBV7-2 and TRBJ2-4, with 9 bases identical to TRBD2. In germline, CDR1 is SGHTA, CDR2 FQGNSA. The CDR3 sequence is 14 residues long. Losses at the gene ends were 5 bases for V and 8 bases for J; bases not matched to a gene: 7.

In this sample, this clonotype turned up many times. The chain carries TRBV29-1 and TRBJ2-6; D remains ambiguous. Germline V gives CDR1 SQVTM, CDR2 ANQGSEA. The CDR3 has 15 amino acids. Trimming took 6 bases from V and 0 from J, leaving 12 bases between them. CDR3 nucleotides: TGCAGCGTGGCCGGGCTGAGCTCTGGGGCCAACGTCCTGACTTTC. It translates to CSVAGLSSGANVLTF.

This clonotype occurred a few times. The CDR3 loop is CASSLLVAGTGGYGTEAFF. Written as DNA, the CDR3 is TGCGCCAGCAGCTTACTTGTGGCCGGGACAGGGGGTTACGGCACTGAAGCTTTCTTT. The V gene is TRBV5-1, the J gene TRBJ1-1, with 11 bases identical to TRBD1. CDR1 and CDR2 (germline): SGHRS, YFSETQ. This CDR3 contains 19 residues. V trimming: 2 bases; J trimming: 4 bases; junction bases outside the gene matches: 16.

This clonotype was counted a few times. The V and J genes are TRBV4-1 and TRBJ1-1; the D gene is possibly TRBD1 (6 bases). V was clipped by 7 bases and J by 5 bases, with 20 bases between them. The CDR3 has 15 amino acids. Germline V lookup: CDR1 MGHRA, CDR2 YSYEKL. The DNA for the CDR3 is TGCGCCAGCAACCTATTACAGGGTGAAAGGACTGAAGCTTTCTTT. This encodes CASNLLQGERTEAFF.

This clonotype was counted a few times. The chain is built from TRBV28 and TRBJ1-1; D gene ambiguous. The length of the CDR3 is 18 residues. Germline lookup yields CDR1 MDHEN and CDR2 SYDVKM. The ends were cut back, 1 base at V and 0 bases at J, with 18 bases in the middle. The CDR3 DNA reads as TGTGCCAGCAGTTTATCAGCCTTAACCCGGACGGTGAACACTGAAGCTTTCTTT. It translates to CASSLSALTRTVNTEAFF. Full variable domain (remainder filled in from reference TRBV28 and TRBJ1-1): DVKVTQSSRYLVKRTGEKVFLECVQDMDHENMFWYRQDPGLGLRLIYFSYDVKMKEKGDIPEGYSVSREKKERFSLILESASTNQTSMYLCASSLSALTRTVNTEAFFGQGTRLTVV.

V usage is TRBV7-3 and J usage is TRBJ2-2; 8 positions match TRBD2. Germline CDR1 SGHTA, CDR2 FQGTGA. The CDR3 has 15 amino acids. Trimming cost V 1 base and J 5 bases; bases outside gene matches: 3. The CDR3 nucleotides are TGTGCCAGCAGCTTAAGCGGGGGGAAGACCGGGGAGCTGTTTTTT. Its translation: CASSLSGGKTGELFF.

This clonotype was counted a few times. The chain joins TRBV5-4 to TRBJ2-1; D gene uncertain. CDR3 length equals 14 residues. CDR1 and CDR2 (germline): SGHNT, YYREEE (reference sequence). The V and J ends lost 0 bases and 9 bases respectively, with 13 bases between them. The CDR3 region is CASSLEAPVGEQFF. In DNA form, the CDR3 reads TGTGCCAGCAGCTTGGAAGCTCCTGTGGGTGAGCAGTTCTTC.

CDR3 coding DNA: TGTGCCAGCAGTCTTGGGACTAGCGGGGGGCATTATACGCAGTATTTT. Translated, it gives CASSLGTSGGHYTQYF. The chain joins TRBV28 to TRBJ2-3; TRBD2 aligns across 15 bases. The CDR3 is 16 amino acids. V trimming: 5 bases; J trimming: 7 bases; junction bases outside the gene matches: 7. CDR1 and CDR2 from the germline V gene are MDHEN and SYDVKM.

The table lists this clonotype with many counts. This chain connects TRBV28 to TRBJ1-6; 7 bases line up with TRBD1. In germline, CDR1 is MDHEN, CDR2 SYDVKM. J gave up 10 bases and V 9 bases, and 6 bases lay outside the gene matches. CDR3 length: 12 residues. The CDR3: CASEGAGSPLHF. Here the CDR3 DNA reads TGTGCCAGTGAGGGGGCCGGCTCACCCCTCCACTTT.

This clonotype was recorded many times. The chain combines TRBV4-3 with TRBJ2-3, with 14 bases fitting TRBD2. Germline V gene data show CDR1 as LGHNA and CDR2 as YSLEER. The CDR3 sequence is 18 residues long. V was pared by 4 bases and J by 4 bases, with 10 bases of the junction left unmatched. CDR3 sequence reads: CASSLDLVTSGGADTQYF. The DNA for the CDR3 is TGCGCCAGCAGCCTAGACCTCGTGACTAGCGGGGGGGCAGATACGCAGTATTTT.

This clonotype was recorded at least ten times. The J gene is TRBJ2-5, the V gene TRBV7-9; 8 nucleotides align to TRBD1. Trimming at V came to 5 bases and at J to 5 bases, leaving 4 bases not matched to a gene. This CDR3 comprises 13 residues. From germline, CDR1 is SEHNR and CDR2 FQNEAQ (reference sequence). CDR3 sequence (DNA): TGTGCCAGCAGCCGAGGACAGGGCGAGACCCAGTACTTC. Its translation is CASSRGQGETQYF.

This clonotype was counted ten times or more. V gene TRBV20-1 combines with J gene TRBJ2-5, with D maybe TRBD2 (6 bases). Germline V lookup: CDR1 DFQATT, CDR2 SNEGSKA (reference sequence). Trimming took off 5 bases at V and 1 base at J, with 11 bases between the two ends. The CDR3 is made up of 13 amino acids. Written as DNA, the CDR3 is TGCAGTGCTGAGAAAGCGGGCCAAGAGACCCAGTACTTC. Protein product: CSAEKAGQETQYF.

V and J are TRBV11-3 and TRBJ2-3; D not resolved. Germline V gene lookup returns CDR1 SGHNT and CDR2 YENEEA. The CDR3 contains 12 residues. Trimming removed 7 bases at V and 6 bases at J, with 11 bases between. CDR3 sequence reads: CASKGRADTQYF. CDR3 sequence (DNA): TGTGCCAGCAAGGGTCGAGCTGATACGCAGTATTTT.

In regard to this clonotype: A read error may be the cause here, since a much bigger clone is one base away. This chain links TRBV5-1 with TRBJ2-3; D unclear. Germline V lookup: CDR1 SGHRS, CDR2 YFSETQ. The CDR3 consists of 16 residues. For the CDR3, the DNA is TGCGCCAGCAGCTATCTTCCCCGACGTAGCACAGATACGCTGTATTTT. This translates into CASSYLPRRSTDTLYF.

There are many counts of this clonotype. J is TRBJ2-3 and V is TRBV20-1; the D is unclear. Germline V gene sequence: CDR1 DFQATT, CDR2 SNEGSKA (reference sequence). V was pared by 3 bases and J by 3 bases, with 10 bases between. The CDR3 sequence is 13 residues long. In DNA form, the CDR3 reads TGCAGTGCTAGGGAACCACTAACAGATACGCAGTATTTT. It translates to CSAREPLTDTQYF.

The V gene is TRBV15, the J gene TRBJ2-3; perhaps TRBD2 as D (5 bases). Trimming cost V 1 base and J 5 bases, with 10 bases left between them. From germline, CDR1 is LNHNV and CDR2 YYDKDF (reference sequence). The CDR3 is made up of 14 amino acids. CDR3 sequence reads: CATSRGTPQDTQYF. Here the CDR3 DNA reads TGTGCCACCAGCAGAGGGACTCCTCAAGATACGCAGTATTTT.

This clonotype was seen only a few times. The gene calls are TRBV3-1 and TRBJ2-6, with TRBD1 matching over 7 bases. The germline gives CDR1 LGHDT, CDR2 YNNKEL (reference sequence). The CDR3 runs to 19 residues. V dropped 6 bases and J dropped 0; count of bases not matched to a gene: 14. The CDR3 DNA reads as TGTGCCAGCAGGCAACCCGGGACAGACCAAAACTCTGGGGCCAACGTCCTGACTTTC. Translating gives CASRQPGTDQNSGANVLTF.

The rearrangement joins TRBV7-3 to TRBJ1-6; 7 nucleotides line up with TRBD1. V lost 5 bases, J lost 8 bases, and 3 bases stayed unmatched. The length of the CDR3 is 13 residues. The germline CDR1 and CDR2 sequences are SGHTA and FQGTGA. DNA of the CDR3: TGTGCCAGCAGCGTAGACAGGGATTCACCCCTCCACTTT. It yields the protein CASSVDRDSPLHF. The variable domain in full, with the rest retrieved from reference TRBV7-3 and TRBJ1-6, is GAGVSQTPSNKVTEKGKYVELRCDPISGHTALYWYRQSLGQGPEFLIYFQGTGAADDSGLPNDRFFAVRPEGSVSTLKIQRTERGDSAVYLCASSVDRDSPLHFGNGTRLTVT.

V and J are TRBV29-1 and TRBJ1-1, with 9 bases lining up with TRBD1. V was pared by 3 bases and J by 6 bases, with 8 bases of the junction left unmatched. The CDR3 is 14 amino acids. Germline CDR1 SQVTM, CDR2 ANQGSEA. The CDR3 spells CSVDHRGRIAEAFF. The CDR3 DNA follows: TGCAGCGTTGATCACAGGGGGCGTATTGCTGAAGCTTTCTTT.

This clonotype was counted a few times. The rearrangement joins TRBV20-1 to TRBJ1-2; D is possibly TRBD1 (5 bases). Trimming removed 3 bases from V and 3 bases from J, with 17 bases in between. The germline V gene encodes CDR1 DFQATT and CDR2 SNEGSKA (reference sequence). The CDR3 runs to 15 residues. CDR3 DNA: TGCAGTGCTAGTCGATCGGGCAGGGAGGACTATGGCTACACCTTC. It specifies CSASRSGREDYGYTF.

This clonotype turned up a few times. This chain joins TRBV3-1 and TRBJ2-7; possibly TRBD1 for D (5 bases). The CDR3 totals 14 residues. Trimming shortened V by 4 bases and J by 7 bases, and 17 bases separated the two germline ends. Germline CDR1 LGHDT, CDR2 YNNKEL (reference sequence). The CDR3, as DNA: TGTGCCAGCAGCCCCAACCAAGGGGCCCGGGAGCAGTACTTC. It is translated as CASSPNQGAREQYF.

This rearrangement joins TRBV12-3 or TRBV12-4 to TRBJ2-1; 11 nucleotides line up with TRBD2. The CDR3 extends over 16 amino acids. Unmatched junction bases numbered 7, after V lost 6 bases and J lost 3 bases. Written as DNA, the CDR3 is TGTGCCAGCAGAACCGGGACTAGCGGTAACTACAATGAGCAGTTCTTC. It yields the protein CASRTGTSGNYNEQFF.

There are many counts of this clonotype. The CDR3, as DNA: TGTGCCAGCAGCTTAGTGGGAGGGGTGTACACTGAAGCTTTCTTT. This translates into CASSLVGGVYTEAFF. This sequence joins TRBV7-2 and TRBJ1-1, with TRBD1 as a possible D gene (5 bases). The V gene's germline CDR1 is SGHTA and CDR2 FQGNSA. This CDR3 is built from 15 residues. Trimming took 1 base from V and 3 from J, leaving 12 bases between them. The full variable domain, its missing parts supplied by reference TRBV7-2 and TRBJ1-1, is GAGVSQSPSNKVTEKGKDVELRCDPISGHTALYWYRQSLGQGLEFLIYFQGNSAPDKSGLPSDRFSAERTGGSVSTLTIQRTQQEDSAVYLCASSLVGGVYTEAFFGQGTRLTVV.

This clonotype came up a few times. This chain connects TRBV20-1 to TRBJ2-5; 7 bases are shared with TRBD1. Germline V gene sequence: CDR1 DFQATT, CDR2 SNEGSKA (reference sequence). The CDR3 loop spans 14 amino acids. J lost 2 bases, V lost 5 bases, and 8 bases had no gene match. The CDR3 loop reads CSADEGQIQETQYF. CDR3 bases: TGCAGTGCTGACGAGGGACAGATACAAGAGACCCAGTACTTC.

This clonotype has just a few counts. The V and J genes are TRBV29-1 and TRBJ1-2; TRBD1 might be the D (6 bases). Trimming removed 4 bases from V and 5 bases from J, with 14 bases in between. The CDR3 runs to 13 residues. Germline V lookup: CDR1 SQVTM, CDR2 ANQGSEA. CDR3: CSVAVGGGYGYTF. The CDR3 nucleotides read TGCAGCGTTGCGGTCGGGGGCGGATATGGCTACACCTTC.

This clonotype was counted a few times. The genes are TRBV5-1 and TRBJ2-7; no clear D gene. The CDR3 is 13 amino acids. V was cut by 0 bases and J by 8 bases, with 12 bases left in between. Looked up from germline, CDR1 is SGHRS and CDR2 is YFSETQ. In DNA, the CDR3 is TGCGCCAGCAGCTTGGCCGCAAGTGGTAAGCAGTACTTC. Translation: CASSLAASGKQYF. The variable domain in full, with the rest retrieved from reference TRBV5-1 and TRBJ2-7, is KAGVTQTPRYLIKTRGQQVTLSCSPISGHRSVSWYQQTPGQGLQFLFEYFSETQRNKGNFPGRFSGRQFSNSRSEMNVSTLELGDSALYLCASSLAASGKQYFGPGTRLTVT.

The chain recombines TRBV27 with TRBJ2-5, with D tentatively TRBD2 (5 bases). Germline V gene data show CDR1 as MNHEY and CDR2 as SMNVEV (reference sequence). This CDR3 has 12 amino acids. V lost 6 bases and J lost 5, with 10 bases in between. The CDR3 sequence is CASSGNSETQYF. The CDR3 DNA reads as TGTGCCAGCAGCGGGAATTCGGAGACCCAGTACTTC.

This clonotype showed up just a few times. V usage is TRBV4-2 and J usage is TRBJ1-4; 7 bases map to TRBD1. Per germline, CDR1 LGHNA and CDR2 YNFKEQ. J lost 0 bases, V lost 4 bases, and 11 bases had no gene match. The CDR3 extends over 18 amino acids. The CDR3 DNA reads TGTGCCAGCAGCCGTCAAGACAGGGCTGTTGCAACTAATGAAAAACTGTTTTTT. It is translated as CASSRQDRAVATNEKLFF.

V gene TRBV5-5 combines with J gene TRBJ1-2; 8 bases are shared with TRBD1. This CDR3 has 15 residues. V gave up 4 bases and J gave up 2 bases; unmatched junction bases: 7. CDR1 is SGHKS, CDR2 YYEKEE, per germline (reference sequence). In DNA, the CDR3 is TGTGCCAGCAGCCCCAGCAGGGGGCGAAACTATGGCTACACCTTC. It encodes CASSPSRGRNYGYTF.